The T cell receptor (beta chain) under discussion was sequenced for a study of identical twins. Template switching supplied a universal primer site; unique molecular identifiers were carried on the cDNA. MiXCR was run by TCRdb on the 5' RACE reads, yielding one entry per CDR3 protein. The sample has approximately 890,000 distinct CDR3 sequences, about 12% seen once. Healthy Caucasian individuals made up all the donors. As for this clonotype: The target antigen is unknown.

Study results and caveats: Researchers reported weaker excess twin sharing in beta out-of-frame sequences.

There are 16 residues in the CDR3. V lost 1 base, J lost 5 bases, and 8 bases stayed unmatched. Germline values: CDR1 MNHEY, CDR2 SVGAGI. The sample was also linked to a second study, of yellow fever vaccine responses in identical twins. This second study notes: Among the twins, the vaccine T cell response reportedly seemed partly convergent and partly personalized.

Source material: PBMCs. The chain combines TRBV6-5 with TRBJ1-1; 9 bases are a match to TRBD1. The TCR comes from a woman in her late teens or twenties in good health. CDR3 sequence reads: CASSYFSQGARTEAFF. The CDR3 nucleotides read TGTGCCAGCAGTTACTTCTCACAGGGGGCGAGGACTGAAGCTTTCTTT.